The clone carrying this T cell receptor (beta chain) was recorded a few times. Its antigen is unidentified. The data originate from a study of T cell repertoires in cytomegalovirus infection. Study at large: Public TCR beta signatures marked donors with CMV infection and the matching HLA.

Study results and caveats: HLA-C-restricted, CMV-specific TCR beta clonotypes were dominant ex vivo.

This CDR3 region has 14 residues. Germline assignment: CDR1 SGHRS and CDR2 YFSETQ. V shed 4 bases, J shed 4 bases, and the junction held 5 bases outside the gene matches. TCRdb recomputed calls from the reads with MiXCR, one row per CDR3 protein. The sample records a few hundred thousand distinct CDR3 sequences, 26% being singletons. This clonotype was sampled from a human donor in good health (CMV status not recorded). Some clones in this sample may be carry-over from other donors' samples. Sequences were obtained from PBMCs. V gene TRBV5-1 combines with J gene TRBJ1-2; 9 nucleotides match TRBD1. CDR3 sequence: CASSRQDRGYGYTF. The CDR3 DNA reads as TGCGCCAGCAGCCGCCAGGACAGGGGCTATGGCTACACCTTC.